This record looks at one T cell receptor (beta chain) sequence and its context. Its antigen is as yet unknown. PCR was performed using 60 Vbeta and 13 Jbeta primers. The data were produced by immunoSEQ multiplex PCR, yet TCRdb's version contains in-frame clones alone and is incomplete. This table holds about 160,000 clones, roughly 80% found once. These data belong to a study of cytomegalovirus exposure and HLA in healthy donors. Regarding the study as a whole: As a later analysis showed, a missense DCLRE1C variant was linked to trimming of TCR beta V- and J-genes.

Donors had nominal health at sampling but likely had unrecorded immune exposures. V was cut by 2 bases and J by 0 bases, with 10 bases left in between. This CDR3 has 15 residues. Per germline, CDR1 SNHLY and CDR2 FYNNEI. V usage is TRBV2 and J usage is TRBJ1-1; perhaps TRBD1 as D (6 bases). The sequenced material came from PBMCs. The clonotype originates from a man younger than 45 in good health and CMV-seronegative. CDR3 coding DNA: TGTGCCAGCAGTGAAATTCAGGGGTTGAACACTGAAGCTTTCTTT. Translated: CASSEIQGLNTEAFF.